This T cell receptor beta chain emerged from a study of early T cells in non-severe SARS-CoV-2 infection. Study-wide context: Sequencing was performed on bulk RNA from unsorted whole blood, leaving chains unpaired.

Between the trimmed V and J ends, which lost 3 bases and 2 bases, there was a span of 7 bases. This CDR3 region has 13 residues. Germline V gene sequence: CDR1 MDHEN, CDR2 SYDVKM. In the library, individual cDNA molecules carried attached unique molecular identifiers. One entry per CDR3 protein, called by TCRdb with MiXCR from the 5' RACE reads. Among 35,000 to 45,000 distinct CDR3 sequences, over 5% were seen once, and the ten largest hold about 6.1%. Study-level results: VDJdb matching, biased toward anti-spike CD8 responses, missed private and CD4 specificities.

This clonotype was seen repeatedly, ten times or more. Its specificity is unknown. This material consisted of whole blood, taken at baseline. V gene TRBV28 combines with J gene TRBJ1-1; D not resolved. The TCR sequence derives from an adult who was a healthcare worker with PCR-confirmed SARS-CoV-2 infection or an uninfected control (not recorded which). CDR3 residues: CASSLSLNTEAFF. The CDR3 region has the DNA TGTGCCAGCAGTTTGTCCCTTAACACTGAAGCTTTCTTT.